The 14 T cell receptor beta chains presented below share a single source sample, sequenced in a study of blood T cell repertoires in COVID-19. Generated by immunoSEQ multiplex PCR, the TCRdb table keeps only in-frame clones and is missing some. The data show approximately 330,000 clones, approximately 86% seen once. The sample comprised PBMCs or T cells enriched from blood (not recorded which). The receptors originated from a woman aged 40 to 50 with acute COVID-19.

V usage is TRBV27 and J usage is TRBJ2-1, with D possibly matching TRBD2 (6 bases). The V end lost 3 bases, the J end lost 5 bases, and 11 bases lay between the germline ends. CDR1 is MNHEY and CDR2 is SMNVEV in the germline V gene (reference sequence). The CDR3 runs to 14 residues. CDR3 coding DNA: TGTGCCAGCAGTTTTGGCGGGGATAACAATGAGCAGTTCTTC. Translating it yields CASSFGGDNNEQFF.

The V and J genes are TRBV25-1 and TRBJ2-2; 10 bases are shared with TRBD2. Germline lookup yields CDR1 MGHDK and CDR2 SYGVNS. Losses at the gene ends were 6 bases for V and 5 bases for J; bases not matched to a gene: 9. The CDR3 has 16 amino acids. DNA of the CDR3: TGTGCCAGCAGAAGCGGGGGGGCCGGAACAACCGGGGAGCTGTTTTTT. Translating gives CASRSGGAGTTGELFF.

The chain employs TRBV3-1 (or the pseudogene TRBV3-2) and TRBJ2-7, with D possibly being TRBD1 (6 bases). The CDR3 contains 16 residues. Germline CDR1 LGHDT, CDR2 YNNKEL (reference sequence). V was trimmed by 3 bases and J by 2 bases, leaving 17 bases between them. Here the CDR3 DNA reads TGTGCCAGCAGCCAGACGTGGGGGCCCAGGACCTACGAGCAGTACTTC. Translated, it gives CASSQTWGPRTYEQYF.

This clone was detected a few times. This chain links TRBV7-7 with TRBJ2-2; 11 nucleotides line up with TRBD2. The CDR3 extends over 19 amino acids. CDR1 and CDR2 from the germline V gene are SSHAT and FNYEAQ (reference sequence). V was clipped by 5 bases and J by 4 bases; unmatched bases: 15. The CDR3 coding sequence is TGTGCCAGCAGCAAACACCCTACTAGCGGGGGATCCGGCACCGGGGAGCTGTTTTTT. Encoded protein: CASSKHPTSGGSGTGELFF.

In DNA form, the CDR3 reads TGTGCCAGCAGCCAAGATGCTGGGGCAGCTTCGGGCCGCTTCCATGGCTACACCTTC. Translated, it gives CASSQDAGAASGRFHGYTF. The rearrangement joins TRBV4-2 to TRBJ1-2, with TRBD1 as a possible D gene (5 bases). Trimming cost V 0 bases and J 6 bases, with 26 bases left between them. In germline, CDR1 is LGHNA, CDR2 YNFKEQ. The CDR3 runs 19 residues.

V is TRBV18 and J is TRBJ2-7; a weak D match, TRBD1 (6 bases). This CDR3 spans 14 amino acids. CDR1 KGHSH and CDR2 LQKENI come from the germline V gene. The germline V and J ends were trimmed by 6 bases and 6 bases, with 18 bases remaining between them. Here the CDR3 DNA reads TGTGCCAGCTCGGTTTCGGCAGGGGTGGGCGAGCAGTACTTC. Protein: CASSVSAGVGEQYF.

The CDR3 spells CASSPQGQTDGYTF. In DNA form, the CDR3 reads TGTGCCAGCTCACCACAGGGGCAAACTGATGGCTACACCTTC. This chain connects TRBV18 to TRBJ1-2; tentative D call: TRBD1 (5 bases). This CDR3 has 14 amino acids. Trimming took off 1 base at V and 6 bases at J, with 12 bases between the two ends. Germline V gene data show CDR1 as KGHSH and CDR2 as LQKENI.

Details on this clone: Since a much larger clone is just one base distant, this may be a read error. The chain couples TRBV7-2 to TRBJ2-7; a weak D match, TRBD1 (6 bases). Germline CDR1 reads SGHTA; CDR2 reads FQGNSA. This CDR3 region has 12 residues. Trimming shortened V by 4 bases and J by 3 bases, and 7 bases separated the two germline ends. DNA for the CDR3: TGTGCCAGCAGCTCGACAGGCTACGAGCAGTACTTC. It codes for CASSSTGYEQYF.

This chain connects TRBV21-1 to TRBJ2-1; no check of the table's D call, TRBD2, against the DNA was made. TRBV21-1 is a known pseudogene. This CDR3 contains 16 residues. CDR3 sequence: CASSKEPSGSLLEQFF. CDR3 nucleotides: TGTGCCAGCAGCAAAGAGCCTAGCGGGAGCCTTCTTGAGCAGTTCTTC.

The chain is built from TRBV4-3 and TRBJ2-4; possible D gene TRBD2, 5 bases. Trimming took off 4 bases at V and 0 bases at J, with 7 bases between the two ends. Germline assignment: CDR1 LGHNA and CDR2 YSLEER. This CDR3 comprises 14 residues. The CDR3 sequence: CASSPGLAKNIQYF. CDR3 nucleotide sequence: TGCGCCAGCAGCCCTGGACTAGCCAAAAACATTCAGTACTTC.

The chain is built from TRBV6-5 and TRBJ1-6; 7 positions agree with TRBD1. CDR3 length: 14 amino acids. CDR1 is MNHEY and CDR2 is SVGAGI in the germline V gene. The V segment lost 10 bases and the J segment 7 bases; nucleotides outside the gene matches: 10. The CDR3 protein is CATCRGTANSPLHF. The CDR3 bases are TGTGCCACCTGCCGGGGGACAGCAAATTCACCCCTCCACTTT.

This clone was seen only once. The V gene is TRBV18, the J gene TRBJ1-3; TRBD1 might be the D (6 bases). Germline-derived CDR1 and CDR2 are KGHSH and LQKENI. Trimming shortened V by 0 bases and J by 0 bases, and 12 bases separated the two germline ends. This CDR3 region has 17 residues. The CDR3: CASSPPGQRISGNTIYF. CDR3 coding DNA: TGTGCCAGCTCACCACCTGGACAGCGGATCTCTGGAAACACCATATATTTT.

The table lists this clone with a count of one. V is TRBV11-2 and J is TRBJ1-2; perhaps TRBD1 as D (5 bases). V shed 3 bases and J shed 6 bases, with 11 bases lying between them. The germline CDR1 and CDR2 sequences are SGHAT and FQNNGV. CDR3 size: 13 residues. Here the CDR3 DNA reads TGTGCCAGCAGCTTTCCAGACAGTCATGGCTACACCTTC. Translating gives CASSFPDSHGYTF.

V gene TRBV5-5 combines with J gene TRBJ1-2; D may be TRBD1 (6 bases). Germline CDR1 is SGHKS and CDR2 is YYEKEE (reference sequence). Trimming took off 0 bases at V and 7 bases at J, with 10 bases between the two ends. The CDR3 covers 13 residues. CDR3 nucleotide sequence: TGTGCCAGCAGCTTGGGGACAGTGGGTGGCTACACCTTC. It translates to CASSLGTVGGYTF. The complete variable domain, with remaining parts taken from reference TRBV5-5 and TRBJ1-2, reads DAGVTQSPTHLIKTRGQQVTLRCSPISGHKSVSWYQQVLGQGPQFIFQYYEKEERGRGNFPDRFSARQFPNYSSELNVNALLLGDSALYLCASSLGTVGGYTFGSGTRLTVV.